These 17 T cell receptor beta chains originate from one sample sequenced in a study of T cell changes during pregnancy in multiple sclerosis (dated by TCRdb to between 2018 and 2021). The library was generated by the immunoSEQ multiplex PCR assay. Imported from immuneACCESS, the table was reduced by TCRdb to in-frame sequences with V and J called. These copies leave out some clones; in studies compared against another copy, an unresolved V gene accounts for under half, and the cause of the remainder is not known. This sample is represented by 50,000 to 65,000 clones; about 89% of them were singletons. The ten largest clonotypes hold about 0.76% of the sample. This sample comprised CD4+ T cells from peripheral blood mononuclear cells, obtained in the first trimester of pregnancy. These receptors were taken from a female donor with multiple sclerosis, enrolled in a pregnancy study.

The chain joins TRBV6-5 to TRBJ1-4, with unresolved D. Germline CDR1 MNHEY, CDR2 SVGAGI. The V end lost 4 bases, the J end lost 5 bases, and 17 bases lay between the germline ends. CDR3 size: 16 residues. The CDR3 here is CASSSSGLGDNEKLFF. CDR3 DNA sequence: TGTGCCAGCAGTTCCTCAGGCCTTGGAGACAATGAAAAACTGTTTTTT.

This chain connects TRBV19 to TRBJ1-6; TRBD1 matches 8 bases. Germline lookup yields CDR1 LNHDA and CDR2 SQIVND (reference sequence). The CDR3 covers 16 residues. The V and J ends lost 6 bases and 7 bases, in that order; junction bases with no gene match: 11. Here the CDR3 reads CASSPPGRGLNSPLHF. The CDR3 DNA follows: TGTGCCAGTAGCCCCCCTGGCAGGGGGCTCAATTCACCCCTCCACTTT.

This chain joins TRBV5-1 and TRBJ2-3; 9 bases align to TRBD2. This CDR3 has 15 amino acids. Germline-derived CDR1 and CDR2 are SGHRS and YFSETQ. V dropped 6 bases and J dropped 4; count of bases not matched to a gene: 9. Written as DNA, the CDR3 is TGCGCCAGCACCTCAGCTAGCGGGGTGGCAGATACGCAGTATTTT. It yields the protein CASTSASGVADTQYF.

This chain connects TRBV5-6 to TRBJ2-1; D possibly corresponds to TRBD1 (7 bases). Germline assignment: CDR1 SGHDT and CDR2 YYEEEE. The CDR3 runs 14 residues. V was clipped by 1 base and J by 10 bases, with 15 bases between them. The CDR3 DNA reads as TGTGCCAGCAGCTTGCCAGGGGGGACAGTGGAGCAGTTCTTC. It specifies CASSLPGGTVEQFF. The complete variable domain, with remaining parts taken from reference TRBV5-6 and TRBJ2-1, reads DAGVTQSPTHLIKTRGQQVTLRCSPKSGHDTVSWYQQALGQGPQFIFQYYEEEERQRGNFPDRFSGHQFPNYSSELNVNALLLGDSALYLCASSLPGGTVEQFFGPGTRLTVL.

Here the CDR3 DNA reads TGTGCCTGGGGAACAGAAGGCTACACCTTC. This encodes CAWGTEGYTF. The chain links TRBV30 to TRBJ1-2; no definite D call. Germline lookup yields CDR1 GTSNPN and CDR2 SVGIG (reference sequence). Trimming removed 5 bases from V and 8 bases from J, with 9 bases in between. This CDR3 comprises 10 residues.

This sequence joins TRBV5-1 and TRBJ1-1, with 9 bases identical to TRBD1. Trimming at V came to 5 bases and at J to 0 bases, leaving 5 bases not matched to a gene. Germline V lookup: CDR1 SGHRS, CDR2 YFSETQ. CDR3 length: 15 residues. The CDR3 DNA sequence: TGCGCCAGCAGGTTACGGACAGGGGTGAACACTGAAGCTTTCTTT. Translating it yields CASRLRTGVNTEAFF.

This chain joins TRBV5-6 and TRBJ1-6; weak D call: TRBD1 (5 bases). Trimming stripped 0 bases from V and 10 bases from J, with 11 bases between. Per germline, CDR1 SGHDT and CDR2 YYEEEE. The CDR3 is 14 residues long. Written as DNA, the CDR3 is TGTGCCAGCAGCTTGGGAACAGGCCAGTCACCCCTCCACTTT. It is translated as CASSLGTGQSPLHF.

CDR3 sequence (DNA): TGTGCCAGTAGTATAGGGGGACAGCCTGGAAACACCATATATTTT. The encoded protein is CASSIGGQPGNTIYF. This chain links TRBV19 with TRBJ1-3; 7 bases line up with TRBD1. Germline V gene lookup returns CDR1 LNHDA and CDR2 SQIVND (reference sequence). The CDR3 loop spans 15 amino acids. V lost 1 base, J lost 2 bases, and 2 bases stayed unmatched.

The V call is TRBV5-1, the J call TRBJ2-2, with D possibly TRBD2 on 5 matching bases. CDR1 and CDR2 from the germline V gene are SGHRS and YFSETQ. The CDR3 consists of 13 residues. With 0 bases removed from V and 8 bases from J, the gap between germline ends came to 8 bases. CDR3 residues: CASSLVSGGELFF. CDR3 nucleotides: TGCGCCAGCAGCTTGGTATCGGGAGGGGAGCTGTTTTTT.

The rearrangement links TRBV19 to TRBJ2-3; 14 nucleotides align to TRBD2. CDR3 size: 17 residues. Germline trimming cut 5 bases from V and 3 bases from J; bases unmatched to any gene: 7. Germline V gene sequence: CDR1 LNHDA, CDR2 SQIVND (reference sequence). The CDR3 nucleotides are TGTGCCAGTAGTTCCCGACTAGCGGGGGGGCCGACAGATACGCAGTATTTT. This gives the protein CASSSRLAGGPTDTQYF.

The chain combines TRBV5-1 with TRBJ2-1, with TRBD2 identical over 9 bases. This CDR3 spans 16 amino acids. The junction had 10 bases not matched to a gene; V was cut back by 4 bases and J by 5 bases. Per the germline V gene, CDR1 is SGHRS and CDR2 is YFSETQ. The CDR3 sequence: CASSRGLALGHNEQFF. The CDR3 bases are TGCGCCAGCAGCCGGGGACTAGCCTTGGGTCACAATGAGCAGTTCTTC. Full variable domain (remainder filled in from reference TRBV5-1 and TRBJ2-1): KAGVTQTPRYLIKTRGQQVTLSCSPISGHRSVSWYQQTPGQGLQFLFEYFSETQRNKGNFPGRFSGRQFSNSRSEMNVSTLELGDSALYLCASSRGLALGHNEQFFGPGTRLTVL.

The chain uses TRBV19 and TRBJ2-1; TRBD1 matches 7 bases. This CDR3 comprises 16 residues. V lost 4 bases to trimming and J lost 0 bases; unmatched junction nucleotides: 6. Germline CDR1 LNHDA, CDR2 SQIVND (reference sequence). CDR3 in DNA: TGTGCCAGTAGTAGTGGGACAGTTAGCTCCTACAATGAGCAGTTCTTC. Translation gives CASSSGTVSSYNEQFF.

V is TRBV6-5 and J is TRBJ2-7, with D unclear. Per germline, CDR1 MNHEY and CDR2 SVGAGI. This CDR3 comprises 14 residues. The ends were cut back, 2 bases at V and 1 base at J, with 9 bases in the middle. The CDR3 reads CASSYGLGSYEQYF. The CDR3 nucleotides read TGTGCCAGCAGTTACGGGCTTGGTTCCTACGAGCAGTACTTC.

The gene calls are TRBV7-6 and TRBJ1-1, with D maybe TRBD1 (5 bases). The CDR3 extends over 18 amino acids. The V gene's germline CDR1 is SGHVS and CDR2 FNYEAQ. V shed 0 bases and J shed 1 base, with 18 bases lying between them. The CDR3 sequence is CASSLADGAVDRNTEAFF. The CDR3 DNA follows: TGTGCCAGCAGCTTAGCGGATGGGGCCGTGGATCGGAACACTGAAGCTTTCTTT. Supplemented by reference TRBV7-6 and TRBJ1-1, the full variable domain reads GAGVSQSPRYKVTKRGQDVALRCDPISGHVSLYWYRQALGQGPEFLTYFNYEAQQDKSGLPNDRFSAERPEGSISTLTIQRTEQRDSAMYRCASSLADGAVDRNTEAFFGQGTRLTVV.

The chain links TRBV7-3 to TRBJ2-2, with 12 bases fitting TRBD2. The CDR3 spans 15 residues. V shed 4 bases, J shed 7 bases, and the junction held 4 bases outside the gene matches. The V gene's germline CDR1 is SGHTA and CDR2 FQGTGA. The CDR3: CASSYETSGGGELFF. In DNA, the CDR3 is TGTGCCAGCAGCTACGAGACTAGCGGGGGCGGGGAGCTGTTTTTT.

V usage is TRBV30 and J usage is TRBJ1-1, with a weak D call TRBD1 (5 bases). The length of the CDR3 is 12 residues. Looked up from germline, CDR1 is GTSNPN and CDR2 is SVGIG (reference sequence). V was clipped by 0 bases and J by 11 bases, with 13 bases between them. The CDR3 loop is CAWSVLAGRAFF. Here the CDR3 DNA reads TGTGCCTGGAGTGTACTAGCAGGGCGGGCTTTCTTT.

The V call is TRBV6-1, the J call TRBJ1-1; D possibly corresponds to TRBD1 (6 bases). The CDR3 loop spans 14 amino acids. From germline, CDR1 is MNHNS and CDR2 SASEGT. With 4 bases removed from V and 3 bases from J, the gap between germline ends came to 12 bases. The CDR3 DNA sequence: TGTGCCAGCAGTGTGCCCAACAGGGACACTGAAGCTTTCTTT. Translation gives CASSVPNRDTEAFF.